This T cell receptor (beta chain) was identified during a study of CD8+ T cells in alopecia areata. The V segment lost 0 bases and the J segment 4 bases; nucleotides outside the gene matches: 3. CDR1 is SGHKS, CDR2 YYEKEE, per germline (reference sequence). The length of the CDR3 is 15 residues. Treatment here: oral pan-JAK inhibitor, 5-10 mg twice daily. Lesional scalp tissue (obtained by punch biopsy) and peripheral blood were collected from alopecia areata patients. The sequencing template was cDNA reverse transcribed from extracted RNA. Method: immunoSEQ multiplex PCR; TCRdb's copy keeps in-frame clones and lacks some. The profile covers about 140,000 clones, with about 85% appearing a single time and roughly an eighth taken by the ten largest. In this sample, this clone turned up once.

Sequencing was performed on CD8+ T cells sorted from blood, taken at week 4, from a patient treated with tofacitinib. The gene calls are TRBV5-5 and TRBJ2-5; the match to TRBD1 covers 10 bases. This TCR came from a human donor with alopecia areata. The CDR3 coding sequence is TGTGCCAGCAGCTTGGTGGGACAGGGGAGAGAGACCCAGTACTTC. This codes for CASSLVGQGRETQYF.